This is a list of T cell receptor beta chains from one sample in a study of shared clonotypes between healthy human individuals. Assay: immunoSEQ multiplex PCR; the TCRdb copy retains only in-frame clones and omits some. The repertoire holds fewer than 2.5 million clones, with more than 85% as singletons. Sequenced: naive CD4+ T cells from PBMCs. The receptor set was obtained from a man aged 18 to 30 in good health. Some clones in this sample may be carry-over from other donors' samples. The CDR3 runs from the conserved cysteine through the conserved F or W. Only some rows state a clone size, as once, few, many or a class for expanded clones.

v_call	clone_size	j_call	cdr3_aa
TRBV6-5	once	TRBJ1-2	CASSSGSIAGYTF
TRBV7-3	.	TRBJ2-7	CASSSDSGYSVEQYF
TRBV5-6	.	TRBJ2-2	CASSFRRADRGTGELFF
TRBV5-4	.	TRBJ1-1	CASSWEGVVDEAFF
TRBV6-5	.	TRBJ1-2	CASRRGTGANYGYTF
TRBV28	.	TRBJ2-2	CASGGQLTNTGELFF
TRBV28	.	TRBJ2-7	CASSRDRGRSRYEQYF
TRBV2	.	TRBJ1-4	CASSESGLDNEKLFF
TRBV12-5	.	TRBJ2-1	CASGSGQGATGEQFF
TRBV4-1	.	TRBJ2-1	CASSLKLPSDEQFF